This T cell receptor (beta chain) was retrieved from a study of CD8 T cells in Susac syndrome. Across the study: When blood was drawn, the patients with Susac syndrome were therapy-naive, on corticosteroids, or on intravenous immunoglobulin alone.

Recently defined diagnostic criteria classed the Susac syndrome patients as definite or probable. Reverse transcription used roughly 0.45 to 1 ug RNA and random hexamers. Coverage of TCR beta CDR3 amplification by immunoSEQ multiplex PCR extended to 54 Vbeta and 13 Jbeta. TCRdb recomputed calls from the immunoSEQ multiplex PCR reads with MiXCR, one row per CDR3 protein. Of some 200,000 distinct CDR3 sequences in the sample, 91% were seen once. This clonotype was obtained from a human donor with Susac syndrome. Sequencing input: CD4+ T cells from PBMCs.

This chain's CDR3 is CASSEASGEVETQYF. The CDR3 coding sequence is TGTGCCAGCAGCGAGGCTAGCGGGGAGGTTGAGACCCAGTACTTC. The rearrangement links TRBV9 to TRBJ2-5, with 9 bases aligning to TRBD2. V lost 3 bases, J lost 5 bases, and 8 bases stayed unmatched. The CDR3 totals 15 residues. The germline gives CDR1 SGDLS, CDR2 YYNGEE.